This TCR beta chain was documented in a study of T cells expressing NK-cell markers. Study details: Sorted CD3+CD56+NKG2C+, CD3+CD56+NKG2C- and CD3+CD56-NKG2C+ T-cell subsets were beta-chain profiled. General study findings and limits: Dominant NKG2C+ clonotype frequencies of about 1.0-8% of CD8+ T cells were measured in roughly 6 donors. Unclear, still, was the HCMV specificity of the expanded NKG2C+ T cell clones. One observes that, in several donors, these clonotypes were also the leading ones within the CD3+CD56-NKG2C+ fraction.

TCRdb re-called the 5' RACE reads; every CDR3 protein appears as one record, without DNA. The sample table includes over 100,000 distinct CDR3 sequences. As for this clonotype: Its matching antigen is unknown.

The material sequenced was blood T cells: a sorted CD56 or NKG2C T cell subset, CD4+ or CD8+ T cells, or bulk PBMC T cells (not recorded which). This TCR came from a woman between 18 and 69 years old in good health.

CDR3 in amino acids: CASSLEGGTNYGYTF. The V and J genes are TRBV5-1 and TRBJ1-2. CDR3 length: 15 residues. Per germline, CDR1 SGHRS and CDR2 YFSETQ.